Below are 6 T cell receptor beta chains sequenced from a single sample in a study of blood T cell repertoires in COVID-19. Sequencing was performed with immunoSEQ multiplex PCR; in TCRdb, only in-frame clones are kept and a portion is missing. There are 90,000 to 120,000 clones in the sample; around 83% occur only once, and about 4.3% lies in the top ten. The sample consisted of peripheral blood. The receptor source for this set is a man between 65 and 85 years old with acute or convalescent COVID-19.

The rearrangement links TRBV7-8 to TRBJ1-1; the D is unclear. The CDR3 sequence is 15 residues long. CDR1 and CDR2 from the germline V gene are SGHVS and FQNEAQ. Trimming cost V 7 bases and J 0 bases, with 15 bases left between them. CDR3 DNA: TGTGCCAGCATCGCTTCCCGGGGTTTGAACACTGAAGCTTTCTTT. This sequence encodes CASIASRGLNTEAFF.

The chain employs TRBV9 and TRBJ1-5, with TRBD1 matching over 10 bases. Trimming cost V 0 bases and J 5 bases; bases outside gene matches: 8. The CDR3 loop spans 17 amino acids. Germline V gene data show CDR1 as SGDLS and CDR2 as YYNGEE. CDR3 sequence (DNA): TGTGCCAGCAGCGTAGGGTTATTGGGGACAGGGGATCAGCCCCAGCATTTT. Protein: CASSVGLLGTGDQPQHF.

J is TRBJ1-5 and V is TRBV6-5, with D possibly matching TRBD1 (5 bases). The CDR3 has 13 amino acids. Per the germline V gene, CDR1 is MNHEY and CDR2 is SVGAGI. The V gene lost 5 bases and the J gene lost 6 bases, with 11 bases spanning the gap. The CDR3 coding sequence is TGTGCCAGCAGTACTCAGGGTGCTCAGCCCCAGCATTTT. It encodes CASSTQGAQPQHF.

The chain recombines TRBV24-1 with TRBJ2-3; 7 bases align to TRBD2. Germline-derived CDR1 and CDR2 are KGHDR and SFDVKD. The CDR3 has 14 amino acids. V shed 9 bases and J 1 base; nucleotides not matched to a gene: 6. CDR3 coding DNA: TGTGCCACCGGGCCCAGCGGGGGCACAGATACGCAGTATTTT. This codes for CATGPSGGTDTQYF.

This chain uses TRBV7-2 with TRBJ2-7; D ambiguous. This CDR3 contains 11 residues. V lost 3 bases and J 5 bases, leaving 5 bases between the germline ends. CDR1 and CDR2 (germline): SGHTA, FQGNSA. CDR3 sequence: CASSLSHEQYF. In DNA form, the CDR3 reads TGTGCCAGCAGCTTGAGCCACGAGCAGTACTTC.

CDR3 DNA sequence: TGTGCCAGCAGCCAAGGCGGAATTCAGCCCCAGCATTTT. This codes for CASSQGGIQPQHF. The rearrangement uses TRBV3-1 (or the pseudogene TRBV3-2) and TRBJ1-5; D not resolved. Germline values: CDR1 LGHDT, CDR2 YNNKEL (reference sequence). Deletions cut 1 base from V and 6 bases from J, with 7 bases between. CDR3 length: 13 amino acids.